This T cell receptor (beta chain) came from a study of blood T cell repertoires in COVID-19. V was shortened by 3 bases and J by 8 bases, with 13 bases between the two germline ends. There are 13 residues in the CDR3. Germline loops: CDR1 LNHDA, CDR2 SQIVND (reference sequence). This clone was observed a handful of times. Original processing methods: Amplifying reference gene primers gave estimates of nucleated cell counts. TCRdb's copy holds only in-frame clones and misses some; the assay was immunoSEQ multiplex PCR. V and J calls and clone size follow that table, whereas D and trimming were derived from the DNA. Here the sample spans about 150,000 clones, around 89% being singletons.

V and J are TRBV19 and TRBJ1-2; a possible D gene is TRBD1 (5 bases). Sequencing was carried out using peripheral blood. This TCR derives from a woman aged 40 to 55 with acute or convalescent COVID-19. In DNA form, the CDR3 reads TGTGCCAGTAGTATGGGGCCCATCGAGGGCTACACCTTC. This gives the protein CASSMGPIEGYTF.